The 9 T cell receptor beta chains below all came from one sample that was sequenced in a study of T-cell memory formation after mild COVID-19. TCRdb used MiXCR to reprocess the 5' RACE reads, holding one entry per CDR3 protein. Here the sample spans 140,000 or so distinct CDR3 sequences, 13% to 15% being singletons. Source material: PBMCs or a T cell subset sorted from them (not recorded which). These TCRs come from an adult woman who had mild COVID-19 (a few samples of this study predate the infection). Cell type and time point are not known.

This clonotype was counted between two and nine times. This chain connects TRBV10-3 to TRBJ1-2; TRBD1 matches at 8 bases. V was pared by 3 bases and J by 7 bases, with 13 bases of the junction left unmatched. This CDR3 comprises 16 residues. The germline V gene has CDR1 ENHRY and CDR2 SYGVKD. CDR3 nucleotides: TGTGCCATCAGTGACCAACCAGGAGGACAGGGATTTGGCTACACCTTC. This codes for CAISDQPGGQGFGYTF.

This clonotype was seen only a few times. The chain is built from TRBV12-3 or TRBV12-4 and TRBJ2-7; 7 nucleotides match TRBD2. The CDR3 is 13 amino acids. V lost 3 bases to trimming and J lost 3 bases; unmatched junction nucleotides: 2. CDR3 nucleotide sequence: TGTGCCAGCAGTTTCGGGACTATCTACGAGCAGTACTTC. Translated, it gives CASSFGTIYEQYF.

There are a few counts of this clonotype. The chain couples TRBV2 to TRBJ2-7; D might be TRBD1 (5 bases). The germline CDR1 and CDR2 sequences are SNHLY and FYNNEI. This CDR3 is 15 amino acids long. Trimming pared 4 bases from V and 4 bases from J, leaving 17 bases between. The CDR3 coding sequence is TGTGCCAGCAGTGTCGGGTCTGGGGCCGAGTACGAGCAGTACTTC. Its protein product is CASSVGSGAEYEQYF. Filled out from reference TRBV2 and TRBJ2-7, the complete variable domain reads EPEVTQTPSHQVTQMGQEVILRCVPISNHLYFYWYRQILGQKVEFLVSFYNNEISEKSEIFDDQFSVERPDGSNFTLKIRSTKLEDSAMYFCASSVGSGAEYEQYFGPGTRLTVT.

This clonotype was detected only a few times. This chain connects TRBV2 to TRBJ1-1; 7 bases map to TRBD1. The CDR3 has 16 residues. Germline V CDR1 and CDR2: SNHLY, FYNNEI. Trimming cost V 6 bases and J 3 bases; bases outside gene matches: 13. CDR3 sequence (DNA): TGTGCCAGCAGGGGAGGGCAGGGGGTGTCGCACACTGAAGCTTTCTTT. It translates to CASRGGQGVSHTEAFF.

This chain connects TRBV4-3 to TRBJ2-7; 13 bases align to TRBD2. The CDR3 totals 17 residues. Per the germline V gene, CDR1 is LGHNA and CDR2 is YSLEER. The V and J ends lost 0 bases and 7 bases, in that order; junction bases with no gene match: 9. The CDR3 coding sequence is TGCGCCAGCAGCCAAGATCTCCGGACTAGCGGGAGCCGAGAGCAGTACTTC. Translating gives CASSQDLRTSGSREQYF.

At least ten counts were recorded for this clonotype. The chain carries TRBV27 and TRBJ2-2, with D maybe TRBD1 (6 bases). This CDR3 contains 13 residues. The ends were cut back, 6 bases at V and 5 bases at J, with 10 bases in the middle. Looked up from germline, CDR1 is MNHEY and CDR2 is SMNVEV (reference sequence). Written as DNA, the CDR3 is TGTGCCAGCAGCCTACAGGGTACCGGGGAGCTGTTTTTT. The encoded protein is CASSLQGTGELFF.

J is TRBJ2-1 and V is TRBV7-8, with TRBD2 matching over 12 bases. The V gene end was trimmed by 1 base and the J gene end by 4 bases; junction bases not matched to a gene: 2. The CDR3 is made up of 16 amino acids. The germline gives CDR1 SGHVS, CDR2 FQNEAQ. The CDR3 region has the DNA TGTGCCAGCAGCTTAGTCGGGACTAGCGGGTACAATGAGCAGTTCTTC. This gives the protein CASSLVGTSGYNEQFF.

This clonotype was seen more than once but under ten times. DNA for the CDR3: TGTGCCAGCAGCGTAGGTACGGGGGGTCAGCCCCAGCATTTT. It codes for CASSVGTGGQPQHF. The rearrangement uses TRBV9 and TRBJ1-5; weak D call: TRBD1 (5 bases). Trimming shortened V by 0 bases and J by 6 bases, and 10 bases separated the two germline ends. Looked up from germline, CDR1 is SGDLS and CDR2 is YYNGEE. The CDR3 totals 14 residues.

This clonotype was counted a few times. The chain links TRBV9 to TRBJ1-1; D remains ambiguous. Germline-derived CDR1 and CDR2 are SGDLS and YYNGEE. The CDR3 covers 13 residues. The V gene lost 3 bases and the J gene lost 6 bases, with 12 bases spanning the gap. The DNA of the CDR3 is TGTGCCAGCAGCGGATACCCAGGTGCTGAAGCTTTCTTT. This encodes CASSGYPGAEAFF.